This note documents a single T cell receptor (beta chain) sequence. Noted time point: pre-sensitization, week 0. Treatment here: therapeutic diphenylcyclopropenone sensitization with weekly scalp DPC. Each CDR3 protein is one row after TCRdb ran MiXCR on the RACE reads. The sample lists 300,000 to 450,000 distinct CDR3 sequences; approximately 5% were seen once. The sample comes from a study of human T cells and chemical hapten exposure. The CDR3 covers 15 residues. Germline V gene sequence: CDR1 SGHTA, CDR2 FQGNSA. V was clipped by 4 bases and J by 0 bases, with 12 bases between them. The material sequenced was whole blood, taken in connection with sensitization to the hapten diphenylcyclopropenone (DPC). The sequence derives from a woman aged 45-65 years with alopecia areata. Some clones in this sample may be carry-over from other donors' samples. The V gene is TRBV7-2, the J gene TRBJ1-1, with a possible D match to TRBD1 (5 bases). For the CDR3, the DNA is TGTGCCAGCAGCTCCCACGGGACCATGAACACTGAAGCTTTCTTT. It codes for CASSSHGTMNTEAFF.